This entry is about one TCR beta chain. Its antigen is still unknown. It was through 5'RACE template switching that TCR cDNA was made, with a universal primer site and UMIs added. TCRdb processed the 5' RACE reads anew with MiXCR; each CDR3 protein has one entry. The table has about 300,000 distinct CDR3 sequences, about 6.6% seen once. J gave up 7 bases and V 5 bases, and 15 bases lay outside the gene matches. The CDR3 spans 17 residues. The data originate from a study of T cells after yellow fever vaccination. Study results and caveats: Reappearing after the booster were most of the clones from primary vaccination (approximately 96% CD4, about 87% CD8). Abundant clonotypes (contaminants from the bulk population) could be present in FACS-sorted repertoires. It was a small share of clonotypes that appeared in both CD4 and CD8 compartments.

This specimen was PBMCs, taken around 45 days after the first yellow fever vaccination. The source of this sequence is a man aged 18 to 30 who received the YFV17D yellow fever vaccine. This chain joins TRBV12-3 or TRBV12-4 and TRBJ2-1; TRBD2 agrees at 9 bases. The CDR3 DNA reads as TGTGCCAGCAGTACACCGGGGGGAAGCGGGGGGCGAAATGAGCAGTTCTTC. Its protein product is CASSTPGGSGGRNEQFF.